The present T cell receptor beta chain was sequenced within a study of OX40 agonist ivuxolimab in advanced cancers. Study background: While on treatment, patients had intravenous ivuxolimab at 0.01 to 10 mg/kg every 2 weeks.

Looked up from germline, CDR1 is SGHRS and CDR2 is YFSETQ. CDR3 length: 16 amino acids. Trimming shortened V by 0 bases and J by 5 bases, and 17 bases separated the two germline ends. Comments on this clone: What it binds is unknown.

Profiling relied on immunoSEQ multiplex PCR, and the TCRdb table lists in-frame clones only, not all of them. The data show fewer than 100,000 clones, over 70% seen once. Study-level results: At 0.1 to 3.0 mg/kg and by week 6, clonal expansion occurred in CD4+ and CD8+ blood T cells. Antigen specificity of clonally expanded peripheral T cells was not established.

This receptor was taken from an adult with an advanced solid tumor such as melanoma, head and neck, liver or kidney cancer. V gene TRBV5-1 combines with J gene TRBJ1-2, with D unresolved. Sequencing was performed on CD4+ or CD8+ T cells sorted from blood, taken in a trial of the OX40 agonist ivuxolimab. CDR3 sequence (DNA): TGCGCCAGCAGCTTGGGGTTCCGCCCTGGCCAGTATGGCTACACCTTC. It specifies CASSLGFRPGQYGYTF.